Each of the 10 T cell receptor beta chains below was sequenced from the same sample in a study of blood T cells in healthy people across ages. Primed by a sample-barcoded 5' primer and a J-beta primer mix, a second PCR proceeded for 7 to 11 cycles. TCRdb called the 5' RACE reads again in MiXCR, with one record for every CDR3 protein. Among some 1.6 million distinct CDR3 sequences, about 31% were seen once, and the ten largest hold over 9%. Source material: blood. These receptors all come from a young woman in good health.

This chain connects TRBV3-1 to TRBJ1-2; D is ambiguous. The V gene's germline CDR1 is LGHDT and CDR2 YNNKEL (reference sequence). This CDR3 spans 16 amino acids. V was shortened by 0 bases and J by 3 bases, with 14 bases between the two germline ends. The CDR3 here is CASSQDGRDGYYGYTF. The CDR3 DNA is TGTGCCAGCAGCCAAGATGGGAGGGATGGATACTATGGCTACACCTTC.

This clonotype was observed a few times. The DNA of the CDR3 is TGTGCCAGCAGGCGTCCGACCCGGGGGAGGGCAGATACGCAGTATTTT. Amino acids: CASRRPTRGRADTQYF. The rearrangement uses TRBV3-1 and TRBJ2-3; 7 bases are a match to TRBD2. This CDR3 has 16 amino acids. From germline, CDR1 is LGHDT and CDR2 YNNKEL (reference sequence). Germline trimming cut 6 bases from V and 4 bases from J; bases unmatched to any gene: 13.

This clonotype was seen a few times. J is TRBJ2-3 and V is TRBV27; no clear D gene. The CDR3 contains 15 residues. Trimming cost V 7 bases and J 0 bases, with 14 bases left between them. Per germline, CDR1 MNHEY and CDR2 SMNVEV (reference sequence). The CDR3, as DNA: TGTGCCAGCACTCGGAGAACCACTAGCACAGATACGCAGTATTTT. Its translation is CASTRRTTSTDTQYF.

Details on this clonotype: One junction end disagrees with the germline gene, perhaps due to a read error. This chain uses TRBV30 with TRBJ2-3, with 9 bases aligning to TRBD2. This CDR3 spans 18 amino acids. Germline lookup yields CDR1 GTSNPN and CDR2 SVGIG (reference sequence). CDR3 DNA: TGTGCCTGGAGATCCCGAGAGCGGGGGGCCATGCTTCCAGATACGCGGTATTTT. It specifies CAWRSRERGAMLPDTRYF.

This clonotype came up once. A clone one base away is much larger, so this may be a read error. V usage is TRBV12-3 or TRBV12-4 and J usage is TRBJ2-5, with a weak D call TRBD2 (6 bases). Trimming took off 7 bases at V and 10 bases at J, with 19 bases between the two ends. The CDR3 extends over 13 amino acids. CDR3 DNA sequence: TGTGCCAGCAATAGGCCGGGAGAACCCCTCCAGTACTTC. As protein: CASNRPGEPLQYF.

The table lists this clonotype with a few counts. The CDR3 loop reads CASSLSAGFYEQYF. CDR3 DNA: TGTGCCAGCAGTTTATCGGCAGGGTTCTACGAGCAGTACTTC. V usage is TRBV27 and J usage is TRBJ2-7, with TRBD1 as a possible D gene (5 bases). This CDR3 comprises 14 residues. V lost 0 bases, J lost 3 bases, and 9 bases lay in between. Germline V CDR1 and CDR2: MNHEY, SMNVEV (reference sequence).

This sequence joins TRBV28 and TRBJ2-7; TRBD1 is a possible D gene (6 bases). CDR1 is MDHEN and CDR2 is SYDVKM in the germline V gene. V lost 2 bases to trimming and J lost 3 bases, with 11 bases between them. The CDR3 is 14 residues long. The CDR3 reads CASSLRDKDYEQYF. DNA for the CDR3: TGTGCCAGCAGTTTAAGGGACAAGGACTACGAGCAGTACTTC.

This chain joins TRBV30 and TRBJ1-1; D perhaps matches TRBD1 (6 bases). The CDR3 loop spans 13 amino acids. V shed 7 bases and J shed 5 bases, with 17 bases lying between them. Germline V gives CDR1 GTSNPN, CDR2 SVGIG (reference sequence). This CDR3 reads CASEQGTRTEAFF. As DNA, the CDR3 is TGTGCCTCTGAACAGGGAACCAGGACTGAAGCTTTCTTT.

This chain joins TRBV28 and TRBJ1-5; D possibly corresponds to TRBD1 (5 bases). The CDR3 is 16 amino acids. Trimming stripped 3 bases from V and 0 bases from J, with 12 bases between. Germline CDR1 MDHEN, CDR2 SYDVKM. In nucleotides, the CDR3 is TGTGCCAGCAGTTTCTTCGACAGTTATAGCAATCAGCCCCAGCATTTT. Protein product: CASSFFDSYSNQPQHF. Supplemented by reference TRBV28 and TRBJ1-5, the full variable domain reads DVKVTQSSRYLVKRTGEKVFLECVQDMDHENMFWYRQDPGLGLRLIYFSYDVKMKEKGDIPEGYSVSREKKERFSLILESASTNQTSMYLCASSFFDSYSNQPQHFGDGTRLSIL.

The chain is built from TRBV13 and TRBJ2-7, with D maybe TRBD1 (6 bases). Germline CDR1 PRHDT, CDR2 FYEKMQ (reference sequence). V was cut by 2 bases and J by 7 bases, with 18 bases left in between. This CDR3 has 15 residues. This CDR3 is CASSLRYLRGNEQYF. The CDR3 DNA sequence: TGTGCCAGCAGCTTACGGTACTTGAGGGGGAATGAGCAGTACTTC.